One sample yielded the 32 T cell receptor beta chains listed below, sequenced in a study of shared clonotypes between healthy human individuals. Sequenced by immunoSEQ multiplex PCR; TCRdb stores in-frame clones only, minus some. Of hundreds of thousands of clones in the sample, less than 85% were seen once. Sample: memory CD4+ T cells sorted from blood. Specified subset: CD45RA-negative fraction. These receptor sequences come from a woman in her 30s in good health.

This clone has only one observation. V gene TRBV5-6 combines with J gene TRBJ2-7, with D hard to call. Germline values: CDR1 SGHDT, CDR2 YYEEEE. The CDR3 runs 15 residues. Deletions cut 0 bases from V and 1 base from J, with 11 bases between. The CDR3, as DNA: TGTGCCAGCAGCTTGGCCGGGCAGCAATCCTACGAGCAGTACTTC. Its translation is CASSLAGQQSYEQYF.

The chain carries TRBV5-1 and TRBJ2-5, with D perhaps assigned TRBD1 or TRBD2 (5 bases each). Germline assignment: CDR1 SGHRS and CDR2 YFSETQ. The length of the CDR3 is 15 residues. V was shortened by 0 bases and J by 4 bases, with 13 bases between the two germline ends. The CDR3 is CASSLESGPAETQYF. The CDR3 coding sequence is TGCGCCAGCAGCTTGGAGTCGGGACCGGCAGAGACCCAGTACTTC.

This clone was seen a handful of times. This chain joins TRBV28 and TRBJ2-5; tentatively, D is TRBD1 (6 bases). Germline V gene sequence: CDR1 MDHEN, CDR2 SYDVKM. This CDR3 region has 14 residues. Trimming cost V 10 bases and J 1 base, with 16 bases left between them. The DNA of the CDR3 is TGTGCCACCACACCGACAGGTCGCCAAGAGACCCAGTACTTC. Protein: CATTPTGRQETQYF.

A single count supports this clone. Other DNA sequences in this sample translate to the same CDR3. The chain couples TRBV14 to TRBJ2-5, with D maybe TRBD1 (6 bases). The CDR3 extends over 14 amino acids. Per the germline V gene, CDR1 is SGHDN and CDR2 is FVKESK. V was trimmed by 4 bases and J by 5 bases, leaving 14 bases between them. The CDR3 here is CASSPRTGRETQYF. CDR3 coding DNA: TGTGCCAGCAGCCCTAGAACAGGGCGGGAGACCCAGTACTTC.

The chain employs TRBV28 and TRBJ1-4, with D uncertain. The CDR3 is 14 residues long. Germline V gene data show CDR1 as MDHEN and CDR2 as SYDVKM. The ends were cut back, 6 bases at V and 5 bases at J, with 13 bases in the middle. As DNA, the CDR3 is TGTGCCAGCAGCCAGTATGGACTCAATGAAAAACTGTTTTTT. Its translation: CASSQYGLNEKLFF.

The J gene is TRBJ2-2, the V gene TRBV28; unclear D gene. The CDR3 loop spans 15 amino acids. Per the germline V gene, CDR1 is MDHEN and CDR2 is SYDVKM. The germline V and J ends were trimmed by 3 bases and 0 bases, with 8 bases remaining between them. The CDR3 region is CASSFNRANTGELFF. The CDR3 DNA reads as TGTGCCAGCAGTTTTAACAGAGCGAACACCGGGGAGCTGTTTTTT.

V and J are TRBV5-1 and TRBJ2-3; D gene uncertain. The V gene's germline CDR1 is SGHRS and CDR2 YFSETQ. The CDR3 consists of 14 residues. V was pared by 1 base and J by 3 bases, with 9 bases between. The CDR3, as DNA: TGCGCCAGCAGCTTGAGGAGTGAGACAGATACGCAGTATTTT. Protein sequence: CASSLRSETDTQYF.

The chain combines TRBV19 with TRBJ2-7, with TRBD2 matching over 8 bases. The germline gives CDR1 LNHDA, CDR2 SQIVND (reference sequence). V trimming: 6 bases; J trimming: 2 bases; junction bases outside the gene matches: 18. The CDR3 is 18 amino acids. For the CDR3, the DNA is TGTGCCAGTAGCGTTAATGTTGTAGGCCATAGCGGGACCTACGAGCAGTACTTC. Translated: CASSVNVVGHSGTYEQYF.

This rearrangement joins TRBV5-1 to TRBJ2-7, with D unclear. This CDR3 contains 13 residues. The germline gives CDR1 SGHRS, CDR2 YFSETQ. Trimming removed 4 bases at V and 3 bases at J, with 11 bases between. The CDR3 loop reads CASSPTTGYEQYF. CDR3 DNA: TGCGCCAGCAGCCCCACGACTGGCTACGAGCAGTACTTC.

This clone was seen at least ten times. The CDR3 DNA sequence: TGCGCCAGCAGCTTGGTTGCGGGAGAGGGTTACAATGAGCAGTTCTTC. Translation gives CASSLVAGEGYNEQFF. The chain carries TRBV5-1 and TRBJ2-1; the match to TRBD2 covers 7 bases. Per germline, CDR1 SGHRS and CDR2 YFSETQ. The length of the CDR3 is 16 residues. J gave up 4 bases and V 0 bases, and 7 bases lay outside the gene matches. Variable domain in full (rest from reference TRBV5-1 and TRBJ2-1): KAGVTQTPRYLIKTRGQQVTLSCSPISGHRSVSWYQQTPGQGLQFLFEYFSETQRNKGNFPGRFSGRQFSNSRSEMNVSTLELGDSALYLCASSLVAGEGYNEQFFGPGTRLTVL.

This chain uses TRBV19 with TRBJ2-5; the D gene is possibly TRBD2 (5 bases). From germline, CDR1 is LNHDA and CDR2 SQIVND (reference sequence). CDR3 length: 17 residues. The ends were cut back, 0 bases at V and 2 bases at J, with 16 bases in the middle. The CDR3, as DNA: TGTGCCAGTAGTATAGATCGTAGTAAGGGCGGGCAAGAGACCCAGTACTTC. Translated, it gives CASSIDRSKGGQETQYF. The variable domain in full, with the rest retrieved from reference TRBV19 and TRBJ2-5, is DGGITQSPKYLFRKEGQNVTLSCEQNLNHDAMYWYRQDPGQGLRLIYYSQIVNDFQKGDIAEGYSVSREKKESFPLTVTSAQKNPTAFYLCASSIDRSKGGQETQYFGPGTRLLVL.

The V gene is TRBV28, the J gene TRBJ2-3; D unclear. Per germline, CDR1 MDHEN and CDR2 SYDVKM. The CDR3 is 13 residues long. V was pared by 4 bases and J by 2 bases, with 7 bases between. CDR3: CASSSGNTDTQYF. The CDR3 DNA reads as TGTGCCAGCAGTTCCGGCAACACAGATACGCAGTATTTT. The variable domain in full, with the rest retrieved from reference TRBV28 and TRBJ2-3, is DVKVTQSSRYLVKRTGEKVFLECVQDMDHENMFWYRQDPGLGLRLIYFSYDVKMKEKGDIPEGYSVSREKKERFSLILESASTNQTSMYLCASSSGNTDTQYFGPGTRLTVL.

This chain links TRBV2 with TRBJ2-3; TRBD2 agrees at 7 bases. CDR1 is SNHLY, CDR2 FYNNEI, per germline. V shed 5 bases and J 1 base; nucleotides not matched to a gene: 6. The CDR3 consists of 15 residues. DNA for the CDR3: TGTGCCAGCAGTCCTAGCGGAGGTGGCACAGATACGCAGTATTTT. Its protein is CASSPSGGGTDTQYF. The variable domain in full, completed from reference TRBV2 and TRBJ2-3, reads EPEVTQTPSHQVTQMGQEVILRCVPISNHLYFYWYRQILGQKVEFLVSFYNNEISEKSEIFDDQFSVERPDGSNFTLKIRSTKLEDSAMYFCASSPSGGGTDTQYFGPGTRLTVL.

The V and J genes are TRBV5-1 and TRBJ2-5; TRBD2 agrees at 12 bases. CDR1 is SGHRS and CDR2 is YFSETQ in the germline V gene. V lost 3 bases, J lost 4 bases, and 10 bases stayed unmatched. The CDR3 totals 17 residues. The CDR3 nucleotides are TGCGCCAGCAGCTCCCTCTCCCTAGCGGGAGGGGGAGAGACCCAGTACTTC. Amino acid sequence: CASSSLSLAGGGETQYF.

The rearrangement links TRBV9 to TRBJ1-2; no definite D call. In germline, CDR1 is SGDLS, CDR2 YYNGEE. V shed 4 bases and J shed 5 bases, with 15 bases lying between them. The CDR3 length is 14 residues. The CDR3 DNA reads TGTGCCAGCAGCCCCAACACAGAAACATATGGCTACACCTTC. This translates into CASSPNTETYGYTF.

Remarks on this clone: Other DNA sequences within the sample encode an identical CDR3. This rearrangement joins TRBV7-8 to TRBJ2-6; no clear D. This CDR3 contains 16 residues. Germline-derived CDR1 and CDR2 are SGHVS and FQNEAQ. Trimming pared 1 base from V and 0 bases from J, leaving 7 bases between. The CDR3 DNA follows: TGTGCCAGCAGCTTAGGTGGCAGCTCTGGGGCCAACGTCCTGACTTTC. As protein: CASSLGGSSGANVLTF.

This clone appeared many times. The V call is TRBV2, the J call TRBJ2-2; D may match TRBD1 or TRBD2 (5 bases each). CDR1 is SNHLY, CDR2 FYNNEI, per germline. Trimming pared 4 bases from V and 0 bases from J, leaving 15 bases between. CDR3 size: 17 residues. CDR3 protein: CASSVYQGAPNTGELFF. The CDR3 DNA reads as TGTGCCAGCAGTGTATACCAGGGAGCCCCGAACACCGGGGAGCTGTTTTTT.

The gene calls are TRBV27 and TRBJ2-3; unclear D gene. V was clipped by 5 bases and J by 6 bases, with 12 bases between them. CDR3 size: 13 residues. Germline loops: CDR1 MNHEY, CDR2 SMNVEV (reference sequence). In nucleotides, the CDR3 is TGTGCCAGCAGTCTACCGCTTGGGGATACGCAGTATTTT. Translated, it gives CASSLPLGDTQYF.

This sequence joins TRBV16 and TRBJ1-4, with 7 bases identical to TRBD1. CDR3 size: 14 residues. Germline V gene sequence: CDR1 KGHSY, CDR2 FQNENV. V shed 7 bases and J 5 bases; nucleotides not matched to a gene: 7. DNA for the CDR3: TGTGCCAGCAACAGGGGCGGACAGAATGAAAAACTGTTTTTT. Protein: CASNRGGQNEKLFF.

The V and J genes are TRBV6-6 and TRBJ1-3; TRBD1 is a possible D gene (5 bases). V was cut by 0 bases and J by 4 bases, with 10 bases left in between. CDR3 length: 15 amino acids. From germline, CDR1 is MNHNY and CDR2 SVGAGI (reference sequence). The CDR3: CASSYSQGGGNTIYF. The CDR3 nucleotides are TGTGCCAGCAGTTACTCTCAGGGTGGGGGAAACACCATATATTTT.

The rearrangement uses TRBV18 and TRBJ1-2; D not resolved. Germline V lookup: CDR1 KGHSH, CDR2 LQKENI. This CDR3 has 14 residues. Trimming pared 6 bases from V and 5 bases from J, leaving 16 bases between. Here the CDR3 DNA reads TGTGCCAGCTCCCCTGACGGGAGTCTATATGGCTACACCTTC. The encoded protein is CASSPDGSLYGYTF.

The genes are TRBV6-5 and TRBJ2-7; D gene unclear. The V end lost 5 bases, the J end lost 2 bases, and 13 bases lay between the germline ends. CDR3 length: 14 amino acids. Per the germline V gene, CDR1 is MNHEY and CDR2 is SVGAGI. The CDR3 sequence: CASSHSSPPYEQYF. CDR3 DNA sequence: TGTGCCAGCAGTCACAGTAGTCCCCCCTACGAGCAGTACTTC.

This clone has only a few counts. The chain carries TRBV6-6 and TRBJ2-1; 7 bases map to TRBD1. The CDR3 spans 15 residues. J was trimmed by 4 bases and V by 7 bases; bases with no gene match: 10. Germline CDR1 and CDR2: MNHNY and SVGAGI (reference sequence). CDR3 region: CASTGRQGLYNEQFF. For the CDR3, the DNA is TGTGCCAGCACCGGACGACAGGGCCTTTACAATGAGCAGTTCTTC.

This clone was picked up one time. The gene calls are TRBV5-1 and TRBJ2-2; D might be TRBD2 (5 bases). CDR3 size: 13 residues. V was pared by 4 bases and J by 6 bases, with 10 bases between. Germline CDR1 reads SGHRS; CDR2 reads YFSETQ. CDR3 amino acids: CASSPDGAGELFF. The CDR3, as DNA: TGCGCCAGCAGCCCGGACGGGGCCGGGGAGCTGTTTTTT. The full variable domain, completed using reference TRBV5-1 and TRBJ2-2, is KAGVTQTPRYLIKTRGQQVTLSCSPISGHRSVSWYQQTPGQGLQFLFEYFSETQRNKGNFPGRFSGRQFSNSRSEMNVSTLELGDSALYLCASSPDGAGELFFGEGSRLTVL.

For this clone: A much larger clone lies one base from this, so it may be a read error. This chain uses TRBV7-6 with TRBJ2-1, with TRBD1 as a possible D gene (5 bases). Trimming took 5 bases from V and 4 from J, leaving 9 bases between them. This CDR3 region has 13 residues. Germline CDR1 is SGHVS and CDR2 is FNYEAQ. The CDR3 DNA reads TGTGCCAGCAGCCCGAGACAGTACAATGAGCAGTTCTTC. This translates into CASSPRQYNEQFF.

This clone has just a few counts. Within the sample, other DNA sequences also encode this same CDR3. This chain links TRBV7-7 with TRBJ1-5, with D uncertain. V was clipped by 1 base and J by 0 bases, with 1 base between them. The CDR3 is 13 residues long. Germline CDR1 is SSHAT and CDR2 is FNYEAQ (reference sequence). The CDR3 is CASSLDSNQPQHF. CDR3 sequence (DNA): TGTGCCAGCAGCTTAGATAGCAATCAGCCCCAGCATTTT.

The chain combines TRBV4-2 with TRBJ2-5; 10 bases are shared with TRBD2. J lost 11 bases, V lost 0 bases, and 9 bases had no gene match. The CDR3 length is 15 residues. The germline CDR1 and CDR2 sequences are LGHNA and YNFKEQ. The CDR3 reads CASSQDHGTSDEQYF. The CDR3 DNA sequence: TGTGCCAGCAGCCAAGATCACGGGACTAGCGATGAGCAGTACTTC.

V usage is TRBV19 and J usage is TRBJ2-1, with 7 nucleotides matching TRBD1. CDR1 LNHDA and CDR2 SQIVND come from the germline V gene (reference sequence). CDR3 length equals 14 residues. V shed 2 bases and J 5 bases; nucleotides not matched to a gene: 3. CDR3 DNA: TGTGCCAGTAGTATACTCGACAGGGACAATGAGCAGTTCTTC. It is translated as CASSILDRDNEQFF.

The CDR3 DNA reads TGCGCCAGCAGCTTGGCCCTCCCCGACAGTGGTTCACCCCTCCACTTT. Protein: CASSLALPDSGSPLHF. This chain connects TRBV5-1 to TRBJ1-6; D is possibly TRBD1 (5 bases). The CDR3 runs to 16 residues. V was cut by 0 bases and J by 9 bases, with 16 bases left in between. Germline V CDR1 and CDR2: SGHRS, YFSETQ. Full variable domain (remainder filled in from reference TRBV5-1 and TRBJ1-6): KAGVTQTPRYLIKTRGQQVTLSCSPISGHRSVSWYQQTPGQGLQFLFEYFSETQRNKGNFPGRFSGRQFSNSRSEMNVSTLELGDSALYLCASSLALPDSGSPLHFGNGTRLTVT.

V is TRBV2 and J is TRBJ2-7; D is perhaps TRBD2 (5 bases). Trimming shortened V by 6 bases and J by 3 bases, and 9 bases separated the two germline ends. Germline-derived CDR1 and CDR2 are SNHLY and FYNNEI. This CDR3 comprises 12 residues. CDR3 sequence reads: CASRLEGYEQYF. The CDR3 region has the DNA TGTGCCAGCAGACTAGAGGGCTACGAGCAGTACTTC.

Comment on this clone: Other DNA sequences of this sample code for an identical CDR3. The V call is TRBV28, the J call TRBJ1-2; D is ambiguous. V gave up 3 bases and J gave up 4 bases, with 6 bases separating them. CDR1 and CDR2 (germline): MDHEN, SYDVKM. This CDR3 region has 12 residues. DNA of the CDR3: TGTGCCAGCAGTTTTGAAGGCTATGGCTACACCTTC. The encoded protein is CASSFEGYGYTF.

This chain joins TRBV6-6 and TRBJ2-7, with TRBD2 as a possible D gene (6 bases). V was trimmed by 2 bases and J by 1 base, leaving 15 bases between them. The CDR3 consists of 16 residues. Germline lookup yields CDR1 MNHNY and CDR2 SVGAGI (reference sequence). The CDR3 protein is CASSYGREVVSYEQYF. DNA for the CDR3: TGTGCCAGCAGTTACGGCAGGGAGGTAGTATCCTACGAGCAGTACTTC.